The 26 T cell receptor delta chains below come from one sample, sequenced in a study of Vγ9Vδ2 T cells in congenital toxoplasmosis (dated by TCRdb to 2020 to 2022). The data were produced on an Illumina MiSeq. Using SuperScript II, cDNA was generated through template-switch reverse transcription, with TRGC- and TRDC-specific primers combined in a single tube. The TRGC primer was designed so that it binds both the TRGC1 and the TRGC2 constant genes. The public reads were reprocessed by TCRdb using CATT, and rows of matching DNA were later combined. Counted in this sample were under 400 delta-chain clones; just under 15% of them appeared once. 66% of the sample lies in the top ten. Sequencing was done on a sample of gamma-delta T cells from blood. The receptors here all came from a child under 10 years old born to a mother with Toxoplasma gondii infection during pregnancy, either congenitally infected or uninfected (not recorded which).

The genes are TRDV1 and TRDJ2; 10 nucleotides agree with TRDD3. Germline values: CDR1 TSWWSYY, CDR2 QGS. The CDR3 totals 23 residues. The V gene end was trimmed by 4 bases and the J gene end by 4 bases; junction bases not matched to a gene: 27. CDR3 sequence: CALGVRGVFLALYWGMGTAQLFF. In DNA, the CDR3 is TGTGCTCTTGGGGTCAGAGGCGTCTTCCTAGCCCTTTACTGGGGGATGGGGACAGCACAACTCTTCTTT.

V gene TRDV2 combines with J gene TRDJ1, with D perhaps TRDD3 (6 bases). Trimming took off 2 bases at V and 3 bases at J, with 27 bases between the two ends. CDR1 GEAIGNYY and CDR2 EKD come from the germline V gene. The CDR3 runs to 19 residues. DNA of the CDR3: TGTGCCTGTGACAAAGCTGGGGAACCCCCGTTCCGGGGATCCGATAAACTCATCTTT. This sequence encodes CACDKAGEPPFRGSDKLIF.

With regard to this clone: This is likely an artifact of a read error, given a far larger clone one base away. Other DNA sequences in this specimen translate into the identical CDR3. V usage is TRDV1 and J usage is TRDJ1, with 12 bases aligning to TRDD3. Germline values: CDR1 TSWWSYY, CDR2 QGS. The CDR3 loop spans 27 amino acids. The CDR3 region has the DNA TGTGCTCTTGGGGAACTGGGGATTCCTACGTTTTGTGGACCTGGGGGATACGCCGAAGGGTACACAGATAAACTCATCTTT. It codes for CALGELGIPTFCGPGGYAEGYTDKLIF.

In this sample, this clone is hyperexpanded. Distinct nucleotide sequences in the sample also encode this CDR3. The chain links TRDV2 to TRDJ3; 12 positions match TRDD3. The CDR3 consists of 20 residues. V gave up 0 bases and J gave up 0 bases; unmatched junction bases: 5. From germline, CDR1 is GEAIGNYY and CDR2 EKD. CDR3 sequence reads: CACDTAGGYASSWDTRQMFF. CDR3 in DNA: TGTGCCTGTGACACCGCTGGGGGATACGCGAGCTCCTGGGACACCCGACAGATGTTTTTC.

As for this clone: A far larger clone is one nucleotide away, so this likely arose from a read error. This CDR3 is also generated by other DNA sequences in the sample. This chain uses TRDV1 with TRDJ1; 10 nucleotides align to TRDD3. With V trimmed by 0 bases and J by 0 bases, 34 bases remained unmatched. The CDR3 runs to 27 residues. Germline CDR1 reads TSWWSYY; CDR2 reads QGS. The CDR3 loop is CALGELGIPTFCGPGGYAEGYTDKLIF. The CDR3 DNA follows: TGTGCTCTTGGGGAACTGGGGATTCCTACGTTTTGTGGACCTGGGGGATATGCCGAAGGGTACACCGATAAACTCATCTTT.

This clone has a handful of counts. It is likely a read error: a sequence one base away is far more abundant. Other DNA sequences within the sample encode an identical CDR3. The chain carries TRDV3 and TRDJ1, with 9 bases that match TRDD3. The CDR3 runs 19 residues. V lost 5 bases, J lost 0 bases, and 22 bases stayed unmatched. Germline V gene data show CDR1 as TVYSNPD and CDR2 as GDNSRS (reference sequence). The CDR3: CALWIMGGYWGRNTDKLIF. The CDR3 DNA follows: TGTGCCCTCTGGATAATGGGAGGTTACTGGGGGAGAAACACCGATAAACTCATCTTT.

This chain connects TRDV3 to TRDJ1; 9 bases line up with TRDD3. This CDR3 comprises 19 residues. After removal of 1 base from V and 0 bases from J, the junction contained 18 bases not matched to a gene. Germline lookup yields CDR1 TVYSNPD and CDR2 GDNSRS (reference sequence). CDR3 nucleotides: TGTGCCTTTAAAGTACTGGGGGGTTACTGGGGGAGGAACACCGATAAACTCATCTTT. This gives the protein CAFKVLGGYWGRNTDKLIF.

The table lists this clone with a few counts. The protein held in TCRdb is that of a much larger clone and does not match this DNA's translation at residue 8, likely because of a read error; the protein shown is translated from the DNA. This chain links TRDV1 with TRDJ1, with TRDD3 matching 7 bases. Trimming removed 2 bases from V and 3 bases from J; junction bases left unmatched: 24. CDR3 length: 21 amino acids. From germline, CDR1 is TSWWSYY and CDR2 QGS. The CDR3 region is CALGEEGTRIYWGQRADKLIF. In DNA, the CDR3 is TGTGCTCTTGGGGAAGAAGGTACCAGAATTTACTGGGGCCAAAGGGCCGATAAACTCATCTTT.

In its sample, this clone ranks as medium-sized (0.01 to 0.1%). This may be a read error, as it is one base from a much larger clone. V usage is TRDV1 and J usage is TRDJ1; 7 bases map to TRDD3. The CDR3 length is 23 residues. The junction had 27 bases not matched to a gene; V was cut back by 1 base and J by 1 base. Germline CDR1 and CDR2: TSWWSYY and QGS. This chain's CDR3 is CALGEPPFPYGLGGHGLTDKLIF. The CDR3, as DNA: TGTGCTCTTGGGGAACCCCCATTCCCATACGGGCTGGGGGGGCATGGCCTCACCGATAAACTCATCTTT.

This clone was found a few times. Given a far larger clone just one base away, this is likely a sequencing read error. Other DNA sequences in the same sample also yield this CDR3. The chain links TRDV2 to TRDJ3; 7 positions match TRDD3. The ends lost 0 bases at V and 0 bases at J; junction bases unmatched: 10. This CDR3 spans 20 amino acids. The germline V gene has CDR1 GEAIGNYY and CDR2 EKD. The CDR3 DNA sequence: TGTGCCTGTGACACCGCTGGTGGATACGCGAGCTCCTGGGACACCCGACAGATGTTTTTC. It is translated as CACDTAGGYASSWDTRQMFF.

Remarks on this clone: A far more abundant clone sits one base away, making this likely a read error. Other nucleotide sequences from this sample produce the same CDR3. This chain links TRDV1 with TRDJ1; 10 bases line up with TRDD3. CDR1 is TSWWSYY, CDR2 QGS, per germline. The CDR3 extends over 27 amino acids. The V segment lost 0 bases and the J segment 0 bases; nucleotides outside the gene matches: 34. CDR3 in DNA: TGTGCTCTTGGGGAACTGGGGATTCCTACGTTTTGTGGACCGGGGGGATACGCCGAAGGGTACACCGATAAACTCATCTTT. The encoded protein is CALGELGIPTFCGPGGYAEGYTDKLIF.

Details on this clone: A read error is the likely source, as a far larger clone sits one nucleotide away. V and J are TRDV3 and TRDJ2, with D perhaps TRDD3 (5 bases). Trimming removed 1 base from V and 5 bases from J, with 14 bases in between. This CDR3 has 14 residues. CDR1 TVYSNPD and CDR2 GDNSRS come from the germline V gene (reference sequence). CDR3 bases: TGTGCCTTTAAAGTACTGGTGGATACAGCACAACTCTTCTTT. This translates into CAFKVLVDTAQLFF. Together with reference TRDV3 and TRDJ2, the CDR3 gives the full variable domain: CDKVTQSSPDQTVASGSEVVLLCTYDTVYSNPDLFWYRIRPDYSFQFVFYGDNSRSEGADFTQGRFSVKHILTQKAFHLVISPVRTEDSATYYCAFKVLVDTAQLFFGKGTQLIVEP.

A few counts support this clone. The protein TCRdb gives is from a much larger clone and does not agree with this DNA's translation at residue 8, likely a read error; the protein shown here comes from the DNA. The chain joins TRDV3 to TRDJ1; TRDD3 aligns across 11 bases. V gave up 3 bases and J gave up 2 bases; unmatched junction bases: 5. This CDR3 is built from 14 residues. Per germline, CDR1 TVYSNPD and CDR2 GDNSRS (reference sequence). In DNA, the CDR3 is TGTGCCTTCTGGGGGATACTGTTAACCGATAAACTCATCTTT. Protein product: CAFWGILLTDKLIF.

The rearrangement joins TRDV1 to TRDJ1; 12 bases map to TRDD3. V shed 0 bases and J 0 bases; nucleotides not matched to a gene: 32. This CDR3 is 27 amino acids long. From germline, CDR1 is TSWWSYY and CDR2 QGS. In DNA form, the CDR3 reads TGTGCTCTTGGGGAACTGGTGATTCCTACGTTGTGTGGACCTGGGGGATACGCCGAAGGGTACACCGATAAACTCATCTTT. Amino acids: CALGELVIPTLCGPGGYAEGYTDKLIF.

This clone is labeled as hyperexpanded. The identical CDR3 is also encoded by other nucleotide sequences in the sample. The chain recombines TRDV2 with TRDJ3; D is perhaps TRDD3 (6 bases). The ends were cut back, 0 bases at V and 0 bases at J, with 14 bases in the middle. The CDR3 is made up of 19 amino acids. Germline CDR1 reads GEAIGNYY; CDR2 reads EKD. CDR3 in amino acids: CACDTLLGLSSWDTRQMFF. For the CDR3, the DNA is TGTGCCTGTGACACCCTACTGGGTTTAAGCTCCTGGGACACCCGACAGATGTTTTTC.

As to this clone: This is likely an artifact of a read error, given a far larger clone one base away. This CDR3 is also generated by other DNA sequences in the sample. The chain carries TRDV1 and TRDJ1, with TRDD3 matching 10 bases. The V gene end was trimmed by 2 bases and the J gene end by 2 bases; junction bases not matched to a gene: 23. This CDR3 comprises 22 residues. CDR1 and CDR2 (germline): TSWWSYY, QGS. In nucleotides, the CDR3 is TGTGCTCTTGGGGAAAGGTGGCTTCCTGCCAATGGGGGATACCGACTAACCGATAAACTCATCTTT. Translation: CALGERWLPANGGYRLTDKLIF.

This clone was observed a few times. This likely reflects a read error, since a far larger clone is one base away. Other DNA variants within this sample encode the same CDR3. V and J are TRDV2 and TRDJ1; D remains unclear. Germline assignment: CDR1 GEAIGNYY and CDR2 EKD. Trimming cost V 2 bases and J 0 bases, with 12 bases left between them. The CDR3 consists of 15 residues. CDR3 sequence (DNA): TGTGCCTGTGACAAAGCTGGTGACCACACCGATAAACTCATCTTT. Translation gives CACDKAGDHTDKLIF.

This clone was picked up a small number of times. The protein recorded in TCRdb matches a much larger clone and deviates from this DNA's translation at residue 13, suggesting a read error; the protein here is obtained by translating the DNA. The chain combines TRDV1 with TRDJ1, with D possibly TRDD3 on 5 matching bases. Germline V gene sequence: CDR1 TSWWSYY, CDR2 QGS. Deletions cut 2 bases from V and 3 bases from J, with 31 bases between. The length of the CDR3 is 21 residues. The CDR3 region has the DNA TGTGCTCTTGGGGAAGAAGGTCCCAGAATTTACTGGTGCCAAAGGGCCGATAAACTCATCTTT. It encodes CALGEEGPRIYWCQRADKLIF.

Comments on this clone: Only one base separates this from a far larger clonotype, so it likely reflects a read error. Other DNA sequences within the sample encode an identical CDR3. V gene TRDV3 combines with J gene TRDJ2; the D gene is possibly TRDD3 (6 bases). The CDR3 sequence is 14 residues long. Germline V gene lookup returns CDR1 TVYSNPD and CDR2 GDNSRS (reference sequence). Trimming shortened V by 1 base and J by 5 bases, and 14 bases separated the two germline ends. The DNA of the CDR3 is TGTGCCTTTAAAGTACTGGGTGATACAGCACAACTCTTCTTT. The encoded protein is CAFKVLGDTAQLFF.

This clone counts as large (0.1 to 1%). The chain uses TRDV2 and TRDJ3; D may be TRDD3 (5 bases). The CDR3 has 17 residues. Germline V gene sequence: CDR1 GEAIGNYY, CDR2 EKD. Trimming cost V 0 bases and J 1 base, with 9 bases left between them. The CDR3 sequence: CACDTAGESWDTRQMFF. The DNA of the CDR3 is TGTGCCTGTGACACCGCCGGGGAATCCTGGGACACCCGACAGATGTTTTTC.

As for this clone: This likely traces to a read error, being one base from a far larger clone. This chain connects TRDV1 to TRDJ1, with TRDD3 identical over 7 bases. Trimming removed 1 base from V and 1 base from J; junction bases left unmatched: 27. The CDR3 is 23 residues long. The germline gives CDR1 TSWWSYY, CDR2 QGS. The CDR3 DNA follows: TGTGCTCTTGGGGAACCCCCATTCCCATACGGGCTGGGGGGGCGTGGCCTCACCGATAAACTCATCTTT. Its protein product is CALGEPPFPYGLGGRGLTDKLIF.

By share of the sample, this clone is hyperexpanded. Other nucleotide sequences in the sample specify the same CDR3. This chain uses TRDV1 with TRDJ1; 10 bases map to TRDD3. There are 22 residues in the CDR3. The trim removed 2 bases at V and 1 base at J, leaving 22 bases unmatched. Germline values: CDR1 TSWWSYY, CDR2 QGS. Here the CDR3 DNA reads TGTGCTCTTGGGGAAAGGTGGCTTCCTGCCAATGGGGGATACCGACTCACCGATAAACTCATCTTT. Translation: CALGERWLPANGGYRLTDKLIF.

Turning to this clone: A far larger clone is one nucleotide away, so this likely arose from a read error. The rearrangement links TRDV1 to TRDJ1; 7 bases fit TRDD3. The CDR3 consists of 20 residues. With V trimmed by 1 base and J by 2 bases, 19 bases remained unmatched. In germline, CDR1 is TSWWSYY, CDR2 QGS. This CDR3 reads CALGERDPPSYLGITDKLIF. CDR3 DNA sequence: TGTGCTCTTGGGGAACGGGACCCTCCCTCGTACTTGGGGATAACCGATAAACTCATCTTT.

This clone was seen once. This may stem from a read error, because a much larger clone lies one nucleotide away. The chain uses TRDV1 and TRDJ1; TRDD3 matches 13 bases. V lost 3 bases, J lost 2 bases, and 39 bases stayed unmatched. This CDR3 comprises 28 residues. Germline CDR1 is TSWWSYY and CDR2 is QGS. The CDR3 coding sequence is TGTGCTCTTGGGGACGTCTCGCAGTCCGGGTCGGAAAACATACTGGGGGATACGTGGTTGGAAGGGACCGATAAACTCATCTTT. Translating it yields CALGDVSQSGSENILGDTWLEGTDKLIF.

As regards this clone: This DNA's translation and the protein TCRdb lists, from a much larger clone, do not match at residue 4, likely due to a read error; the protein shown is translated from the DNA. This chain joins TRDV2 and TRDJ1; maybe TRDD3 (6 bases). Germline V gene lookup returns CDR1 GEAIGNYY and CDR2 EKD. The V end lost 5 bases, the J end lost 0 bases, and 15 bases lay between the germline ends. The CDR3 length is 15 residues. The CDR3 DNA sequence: TGTGCCTGTGGCAAAGCTGGGGACCACACCGATAAACTCATCTTT. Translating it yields CACGKAGDHTDKLIF.

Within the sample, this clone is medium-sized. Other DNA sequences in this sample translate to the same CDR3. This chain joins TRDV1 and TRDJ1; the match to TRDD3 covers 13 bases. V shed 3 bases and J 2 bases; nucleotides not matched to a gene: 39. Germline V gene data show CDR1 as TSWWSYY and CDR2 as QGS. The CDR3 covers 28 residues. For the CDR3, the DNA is TGTGCTCTTGGGGACGTCTCGCAGTCCTGGTCGGAAAACATACTGGGGGATACGTGGTTGGAAGGGACCGATAAACTCATCTTT. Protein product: CALGDVSQSWSENILGDTWLEGTDKLIF.